This T cell receptor (beta chain) was documented in a study of chemoradiotherapy in HPV16-positive cancers. Study outcomes and limitations: HPV-specific T cells were functionally defined from only two HPV16-positive patients.

Produced via immunoSEQ multiplex PCR; TCRdb's table is partial and in-frame only. The sample lists tens of thousands of clones; roughly 80% were seen once. CDR1 is MNHNS, CDR2 SASEGT, per germline. The CDR3 sequence is 12 residues long. Comments on this clone: Antigen: not known. The junction does not match germline at one end; this may be a read error.

The chain links TRBV6-1 to TRBJ1-3, with 10 bases identical to TRBD1. This clonotype was obtained from a human donor with HPV-associated anogenital cancer. Sequenced here: blood, sampled from a patient who underwent chemoradiotherapy. CDR3 loop: CASSEFRGQGHF. CDR3 sequence (DNA): TGTGCCAGCAGTGAATTCCGGGGACAGGGGCATTTT.